Following are 10 T cell receptor beta chains from one sample sequenced in a study of blood T cell repertoires in COVID-19. TCRdb keeps only in-frame clones here, not all; method: immunoSEQ multiplex PCR. The sample includes 200,000 to 250,000 clones, 84% of them seen just once. Sequencing was performed on PBMCs or T cells enriched from blood (not recorded which). All receptors derive from a woman between 40 and 55 years old who had recovered from COVID-19.

In nucleotides, the CDR3 is TGCGCCAGCAGTGAGTCGGAGTCTGTCGAGCAGTACTTC. This sequence encodes CASSESESVEQYF. V and J are TRBV10-1 and TRBJ2-7; D is unclear. This CDR3 contains 13 residues. V lost 0 bases and J lost 6, with 9 bases in between. CDR1 WNHNN and CDR2 SYGVQD come from the germline V gene (reference sequence).

The chain carries TRBV19 and TRBJ2-3, with TRBD2 as a possible D gene (6 bases). Trimming took 3 bases from V and 0 from J, leaving 10 bases between them. Germline V CDR1 and CDR2: LNHDA, SQIVND (reference sequence). The length of the CDR3 is 15 residues. The CDR3 spells CASSIGSGSTDTQYF. The DNA for the CDR3 is TGTGCCAGTAGTATCGGAAGCGGGAGCACAGATACGCAGTATTTT.

The CDR3 region has the DNA TGTGCCAGCAGCCAGGGCCAGGGCTATGGGAAACTGTTTTTT. Translating it yields CASSQGQGYGKLFF. The V gene is TRBV3-1 (or the pseudogene TRBV3-2), the J gene TRBJ1-4; a weak D match, TRBD1 (5 bases). Germline CDR1 LGHDT, CDR2 YNNKEL (reference sequence). Trimming stripped 3 bases from V and 11 bases from J, with 16 bases between. CDR3 length: 14 residues.

This clone has more than one count but fewer than ten. V usage is TRBV2 and J usage is TRBJ2-7; 8 bases are shared with TRBD1. The CDR3 contains 13 residues. CDR1 and CDR2 (germline): SNHLY, FYNNEI. The junction had 3 bases not matched to a gene; V was cut back by 6 bases and J by 2 bases. The CDR3 sequence: CASRRQGPYEQYF. DNA for the CDR3: TGTGCCAGCAGACGACAGGGGCCCTACGAGCAGTACTTC.

The rearrangement uses TRBV10-1 and TRBJ1-1; D is uncertain. V shed 10 bases and J shed 1 base, with 13 bases lying between them. Germline-derived CDR1 and CDR2 are WNHNN and SYGVQD (reference sequence). The CDR3 is made up of 13 amino acids. CDR3 DNA: TGCGCCACCAGCCGCCGGGAGAACACTGAAGCTTTCTTT. Its translation is CATSRRENTEAFF.

The gene calls are TRBV7-3 and TRBJ2-7; the match to TRBD1 covers 9 bases. In germline, CDR1 is SGHTA, CDR2 FQGTGA. Unmatched junction bases numbered 8, after V lost 8 bases and J lost 6 bases. There are 13 residues in the CDR3. DNA of the CDR3: TGTGCCAGCGGGACAGGGAGCGGGTCCGAGCAGTACTTC. Translating gives CASGTGSGSEQYF. The variable domain in full, completed from reference TRBV7-3 and TRBJ2-7, reads GAGVSQTPSNKVTEKGKYVELRCDPISGHTALYWYRQSLGQGPEFLIYFQGTGAADDSGLPNDRFFAVRPEGSVSTLKIQRTERGDSAVYLCASGTGSGSEQYFGPGTRLTVT.

V usage is TRBV2 and J usage is TRBJ2-4, with 7 nucleotides matching TRBD1. V shed 7 bases, J shed 1 base, and the junction held 4 bases outside the gene matches. CDR3 length: 14 residues. Germline-derived CDR1 and CDR2 are SNHLY and FYNNEI. CDR3 DNA: TGTGCCAGCATGAGGGGGCTGGCCAAAAACATTCAGTACTTC. Protein product: CASMRGLAKNIQYF.

The V and J genes are TRBV5-1 and TRBJ1-2, with unresolved D. CDR1 and CDR2 (germline): SGHRS, YFSETQ. There are 14 residues in the CDR3. Trimming took 0 bases from V and 4 from J, leaving 10 bases between them. The CDR3 bases are TGCGCCAGCAGCTTGGATCTAAACGCCTATGGCTACACCTTC. Translation: CASSLDLNAYGYTF.

The V and J genes are TRBV14 and TRBJ2-1; D perhaps matches TRBD2 (6 bases). The CDR3 is 15 amino acids. V gave up 3 bases and J gave up 3 bases, with 12 bases separating them. Per germline, CDR1 SGHDN and CDR2 FVKESK. The CDR3 sequence is CASSHLAERYNEQFF. The CDR3 DNA sequence: TGTGCCAGCAGCCACTTAGCGGAACGCTACAATGAGCAGTTCTTC.

The V and J genes are TRBV5-6 and TRBJ2-1; 12 nucleotides agree with TRBD1. Looked up from germline, CDR1 is SGHDT and CDR2 is YYEEEE. J gave up 10 bases and V 1 base, and 9 bases lay outside the gene matches. The CDR3 loop spans 16 amino acids. Here the CDR3 reads CASSLLRDRGRNEQFF. Here the CDR3 DNA reads TGTGCCAGCAGCTTGCTTCGGGACAGGGGGCGAAACGAGCAGTTCTTC.